Presented here are 29 T cell receptor beta chains from one specimen sequenced in a study of T cell responses to AZD1222 COVID-19 vaccine. TCRdb's copy holds only in-frame clones and misses some; the assay was immunoSEQ multiplex PCR. The table has 140,000 to 150,000 clones, around 83% seen once; the top ten hold roughly 4%. The source material was peripheral blood, sampled on day 0 of MenACWY control vaccination. These receptors were taken from an adult in good health.

The chain recombines TRBV7-8 with TRBJ1-2, with TRBD1 identical over 7 bases. Germline V gene data show CDR1 as SGHVS and CDR2 as FQNEAQ. V dropped 1 base and J dropped 4; count of bases not matched to a gene: 9. CDR3 length equals 16 residues. The DNA for the CDR3 is TGTGCCAGCAGCTTAGGACCGGGACAGAGGACCTATGGCTACACCTTC. It specifies CASSLGPGQRTYGYTF.

The V gene is TRBV28, the J gene TRBJ1-1; the D is unclear. V was pared by 4 bases and J by 0 bases, with 15 bases between. The CDR3 loop spans 16 amino acids. Germline values: CDR1 MDHEN, CDR2 SYDVKM. The CDR3 bases are TGTGCCAGCAGTTACCAATCTCTTGCGATGAACACTGAAGCTTTCTTT. Amino acids: CASSYQSLAMNTEAFF.

Here the CDR3 reads CASSSDFPYEQYF. CDR3 coding DNA: TGCGCCAGCAGCTCCGACTTTCCCTACGAGCAGTACTTC. The rearrangement joins TRBV5-1 to TRBJ2-7, with D hard to call. The ends were cut back, 3 bases at V and 2 bases at J, with 9 bases in the middle. CDR1 and CDR2 from the germline V gene are SGHRS and YFSETQ. This CDR3 spans 13 amino acids.

The chain combines TRBV20-1 with TRBJ1-2; a weak D match, TRBD1 (5 bases). This CDR3 is built from 11 residues. V was shortened by 5 bases and J by 10 bases, with 14 bases between the two germline ends. The germline gives CDR1 DFQATT, CDR2 SNEGSKA (reference sequence). CDR3 in amino acids: CSASDSYDYTF. CDR3 in DNA: TGCAGTGCTTCCGACAGCTACGACTACACCTTC.

The count of this clone is one. This chain joins TRBV2 and TRBJ2-2, with TRBD1 as a possible D gene (6 bases). V lost 6 bases, J lost 6 bases, and 11 bases lay in between. CDR1 and CDR2 (germline): SNHLY, FYNNEI. CDR3 size: 13 residues. The CDR3 DNA sequence: TGTGCCAGCAGCTCGGACAGTCCCGGGGAGCTGTTTTTT. As protein: CASSSDSPGELFF. Drawing the rest from reference TRBV2 and TRBJ2-2, the complete variable domain is EPEVTQTPSHQVTQMGQEVILRCVPISNHLYFYWYRQILGQKVEFLVSFYNNEISEKSEIFDDQFSVERPDGSNFTLKIRSTKLEDSAMYFCASSSDSPGELFFGEGSRLTVL.

The genes are TRBV24-1 and TRBJ2-5; 8 nucleotides match TRBD1. Germline V gives CDR1 KGHDR, CDR2 SFDVKD. Trimming at V came to 4 bases and at J to 3 bases, leaving 12 bases not matched to a gene. The CDR3 totals 17 residues. The CDR3 region has the DNA TGTGCCACCAGTGACCGGAGTGGACAGGGAGGAAAAGAGACCCAGTACTTC. Translating gives CATSDRSGQGGKETQYF.

The genes are TRBV7-8 and TRBJ1-5; 7 nucleotides match TRBD1. Germline CDR1 SGHVS, CDR2 FQNEAQ. J was trimmed by 4 bases and V by 1 base; bases with no gene match: 1. The CDR3 loop spans 14 amino acids. CDR3 amino acids: CASSLVQGNQPQHF. The CDR3 nucleotides are TGTGCCAGCAGCTTAGTACAGGGGAATCAGCCCCAGCATTTT.

The chain has TRBV19 and TRBJ2-2; D uncertain. With 5 bases removed from V and 2 bases from J, the gap between germline ends came to 12 bases. Germline loops: CDR1 LNHDA, CDR2 SQIVND (reference sequence). This CDR3 spans 15 amino acids. This CDR3 is CASSPTDSNTGELFF. Here the CDR3 DNA reads TGTGCCAGTAGTCCGACCGACTCCAACACCGGGGAGCTGTTTTTT.

The chain links TRBV29-1 to TRBJ1-2; no firm D call. Germline V CDR1 and CDR2: SQVTM, ANQGSEA. This CDR3 comprises 11 residues. Trimming shortened V by 3 bases and J by 5 bases, and 7 bases separated the two germline ends. CDR3 protein: CSVEDGYGYTF. As DNA, the CDR3 is TGCAGCGTTGAGGACGGTTATGGCTACACCTTC. The full variable domain, rest sourced from reference TRBV29-1 and TRBJ1-2, is SAVISQKPSRDICQRGTSLTIQCQVDSQVTMMFWYRQQPGQSLTLIATANQGSEATYESGFVIDKFPISRPNLTFSTLTVSNMSPEDSSIYLCSVEDGYGYTFGSGTRLTVV.

The chain employs TRBV12-3 or TRBV12-4 and TRBJ2-5, with D possibly TRBD2 on 6 matching bases. This CDR3 has 13 amino acids. Between the trimmed V and J ends, which lost 6 bases and 1 base, there was a span of 9 bases. CDR3 sequence (DNA): TGTGCCAGCAGCCCGGGACTCCAAGAGACCCAGTACTTC. The encoded protein is CASSPGLQETQYF.

This CDR3 is CASSLSGPEAFF. DNA for the CDR3: TGCGCCAGCAGCTTAAGTGGCCCTGAAGCTTTCTTT. The genes are TRBV5-1 and TRBJ1-1, with no clear D. Germline V gives CDR1 SGHRS, CDR2 YFSETQ. The CDR3 loop spans 12 amino acids. Trimming shortened V by 2 bases and J by 6 bases, and 8 bases separated the two germline ends.

This rearrangement joins TRBV6-5 to TRBJ1-6; D uncertain. V was trimmed by 4 bases and J by 4 bases, leaving 11 bases between them. This CDR3 is built from 15 residues. The germline CDR1 and CDR2 sequences are MNHEY and SVGAGI. CDR3 nucleotides: TGTGCCAGCAGTTCCGGAGGGAGTTATAATTCACCCCTCCACTTT. As protein: CASSSGGSYNSPLHF.

J is TRBJ1-4 and V is TRBV19, with 8 bases identical to TRBD1. V shed 3 bases, J shed 10 bases, and the junction held 7 bases outside the gene matches. There are 14 residues in the CDR3. Germline CDR1 and CDR2: LNHDA and SQIVND (reference sequence). CDR3 in amino acids: CASSMGEQGVKLFF. DNA for the CDR3: TGTGCCAGTAGTATGGGGGAACAGGGGGTAAAACTGTTTTTT.

The J gene is TRBJ2-3, the V gene TRBV3-1 (or the pseudogene TRBV3-2); 8 bases fit TRBD2. Germline lookup yields CDR1 LGHDT and CDR2 YNNKEL (reference sequence). The CDR3 covers 16 residues. V dropped 5 bases and J dropped 3; count of bases not matched to a gene: 10. CDR3 DNA sequence: TGTGCCAGCAGCTCCTCTCCCACTAGCGGTACAGATACGCAGTATTTT. This gives the protein CASSSSPTSGTDTQYF.

The J gene is TRBJ2-5, the V gene TRBV5-4; 7 bases agree with TRBD2. The CDR3 is made up of 15 amino acids. Looked up from germline, CDR1 is SGHNT and CDR2 is YYREEE (reference sequence). J lost 5 bases, V lost 4 bases, and 11 bases had no gene match. The CDR3 DNA sequence: TGTGCCAGCAGCCGGGGGGATGGGGTAGGGGAGACCCAGTACTTC. It is translated as CASSRGDGVGETQYF.

This clone was observed a few times. V and J are TRBV27 and TRBJ1-2; no clear D. The germline V gene has CDR1 MNHEY and CDR2 SMNVEV (reference sequence). Trimming removed 6 bases from V and 3 bases from J, with 14 bases in between. This CDR3 has 14 residues. The DNA for the CDR3 is TGTGCCAGCAGCAACCGAGGCGGATACTATGGCTACACCTTC. Its translation: CASSNRGGYYGYTF.

This sequence joins TRBV5-4 and TRBJ1-2; 10 nucleotides line up with TRBD1. The V gene end was trimmed by 1 base and the J gene end by 8 bases; junction bases not matched to a gene: 11. CDR1 and CDR2 from the germline V gene are SGHNT and YYREEE (reference sequence). The CDR3 has 16 amino acids. CDR3 DNA: TGTGCCAGCAGCTTGTTCAAGGGACAGGGGACCGGGGGCTACACCTTC. Amino acids: CASSLFKGQGTGGYTF.

The chain recombines TRBV5-1 with TRBJ2-3, with 7 bases that match TRBD2. Germline CDR1 is SGHRS and CDR2 is YFSETQ. This CDR3 spans 15 amino acids. V was pared by 4 bases and J by 2 bases, with 7 bases of the junction left unmatched. The DNA of the CDR3 is TGCGCCAGCAGCCCTCCGCTAGCGGCCACAGATACGCAGTATTTT. Translated, it gives CASSPPLAATDTQYF.

The chain recombines TRBV7-2 with TRBJ1-2; possibly TRBD1 for D (6 bases). V was shortened by 5 bases and J by 5 bases, with 12 bases between the two germline ends. The CDR3 has 13 residues. Germline CDR1 reads SGHTA; CDR2 reads FQGNSA. In nucleotides, the CDR3 is TGTGCCAGCAGCCTAGGACAGCCATATGGCTACACCTTC. Protein product: CASSLGQPYGYTF. Full variable domain (rest looked up from reference TRBV7-2 and TRBJ1-2): GAGVSQSPSNKVTEKGKDVELRCDPISGHTALYWYRQSLGQGLEFLIYFQGNSAPDKSGLPSDRFSAERTGGSVSTLTIQRTQQEDSAVYLCASSLGQPYGYTFGSGTRLTVV.

The genes are TRBV18 and TRBJ2-2; TRBD1 agrees at 8 bases. Germline V lookup: CDR1 KGHSH, CDR2 LQKENI. The junction had 2 bases not matched to a gene; V was cut back by 2 bases and J by 3 bases. CDR3 length: 15 amino acids. Written as DNA, the CDR3 is TGTGCCAGCTCACCAGGACAGGGAGACACCGGGGAGCTGTTTTTT. It is translated as CASSPGQGDTGELFF.

The chain employs TRBV19 and TRBJ1-1; 7 bases line up with TRBD1. The CDR3 runs to 13 residues. The trim removed 10 bases at V and 1 base at J, leaving 6 bases unmatched. Germline CDR1 is LNHDA and CDR2 is SQIVND (reference sequence). CDR3 in DNA: TGTGCCACCGGGGACAGCTGGAACACTGAAGCTTTCTTT. Translating gives CATGDSWNTEAFF. Supplemented by reference TRBV19 and TRBJ1-1, the full variable domain reads DGGITQSPKYLFRKEGQNVTLSCEQNLNHDAMYWYRQDPGQGLRLIYYSQIVNDFQKGDIAEGYSVSREKKESFPLTVTSAQKNPTAFYLCATGDSWNTEAFFGQGTRLTVV.

V is TRBV28 and J is TRBJ1-6; TRBD1 matches at 10 bases. The V gene end was trimmed by 6 bases and the J gene end by 6 bases; junction bases not matched to a gene: 8. CDR3 size: 16 residues. CDR1 MDHEN and CDR2 SYDVKM come from the germline V gene. DNA of the CDR3: TGTGCCAGCAGAATCCGGGACAGGGGCTCTAATTCACCCCTCCACTTT. It codes for CASRIRDRGSNSPLHF.

This chain links TRBV29-1 with TRBJ1-1; 10 nucleotides agree with TRBD1. CDR1 is SQVTM and CDR2 is ANQGSEA in the germline V gene. Unmatched junction bases numbered 7, after V lost 7 bases and J lost 5 bases. The CDR3 length is 13 residues. CDR3 DNA: TGCAGCGCTGTGGGACAGGGGTCTACTGAAGCTTTCTTT. Translated, it gives CSAVGQGSTEAFF.

This chain links TRBV12-3 or TRBV12-4 with TRBJ1-1, with D perhaps matching TRBD1 (5 bases). This CDR3 is 12 amino acids long. V was clipped by 6 bases and J by 5 bases, with 10 bases between them. Written as DNA, the CDR3 is TGTGCCAGCAGCTCAGGGCGTACTGAAGCTTTCTTT. This codes for CASSSGRTEAFF.

The chain combines TRBV3-1 (or the pseudogene TRBV3-2) with TRBJ1-6; TRBD1 matches at 9 bases. The V gene end was trimmed by 2 bases and the J gene end by 10 bases; junction bases not matched to a gene: 6. Germline values: CDR1 LGHDT, CDR2 YNNKEL (reference sequence). This CDR3 comprises 15 residues. The CDR3 sequence is CASSQQQGARSPLHF. CDR3 DNA: TGTGCCAGCAGCCAACAACAGGGGGCGCGATCACCCCTCCACTTT.

This rearrangement joins TRBV7-2 to TRBJ1-1; D may be TRBD1 (6 bases). Germline-derived CDR1 and CDR2 are SGHTA and FQGNSA. Trimming shortened V by 3 bases and J by 5 bases, and 13 bases separated the two germline ends. The CDR3 consists of 14 residues. The chain's CDR3 is CASSLRGGDTEAFF. In DNA form, the CDR3 reads TGTGCCAGCAGCTTGAGGGGGGGAGATACTGAAGCTTTCTTT.

This chain links TRBV9 with TRBJ2-1, with D possibly called TRBD1 or TRBD2 (5 bases each). The CDR3 runs to 13 residues. V lost 2 bases to trimming and J lost 8 bases, with 11 bases between them. CDR1 and CDR2 (germline): SGDLS, YYNGEE. CDR3 DNA: TGTGCCAGCAGCGTTGAGGGGCTGGATGAGCAGTTCTTC. It specifies CASSVEGLDEQFF.

This clone was observed once. J is TRBJ2-2 and V is TRBV2; D possibly corresponds to TRBD1 (6 bases). The germline gives CDR1 SNHLY, CDR2 FYNNEI. This CDR3 is built from 13 residues. The germline V and J ends were trimmed by 6 bases and 4 bases, with 9 bases remaining between them. The CDR3 spells CASRQGFTGELFF. The DNA of the CDR3 is TGTGCCAGCAGACAGGGTTTCACCGGGGAGCTGTTTTTT.

This clone has more than one count but fewer than ten. The V gene is TRBV27, the J gene TRBJ2-2; D uncertain. This CDR3 is built from 13 residues. V lost 6 bases, J lost 0 bases, and 5 bases lay in between. Germline V CDR1 and CDR2: MNHEY, SMNVEV (reference sequence). The CDR3 bases are TGTGCCAGCAGGGGCGCGAACACCGGGGAGCTGTTTTTT. As protein: CASRGANTGELFF.